This T cell receptor beta chain was observed in a study of T cells in Graves' hyperthyroidism and ophthalmopathy. RNA transcripts gave rise to amplified TCR beta CDR3 regions. Carried out on the TCR CDR3, a first-round RT-PCR used the HTBI primer set. TCRdb used MiXCR to reprocess the multiplex PCR reads, holding one entry per CDR3 protein. Seen here are approximately 370,000 distinct CDR3 sequences, approximately 15% observed once, and the top ten hold roughly 33%. Trimming left V 4 bases short and J 2 bases short, with 4 bases between. Germline V gene lookup returns CDR1 LGHDT and CDR2 YNNKEL (reference sequence). The CDR3 is 12 residues long. Ten or more counts support this clonotype.

This chain joins TRBV3-1 and TRBJ2-3; D remains unclear. This receptor was identified in a woman in her twenties or thirties with Graves' hyperthyroidism. Sequencing input: blood. The CDR3 reads CASSPNTDTQYF. In DNA form, the CDR3 reads TGTGCCAGCAGCCCCAACACAGATACGCAGTATTTT.